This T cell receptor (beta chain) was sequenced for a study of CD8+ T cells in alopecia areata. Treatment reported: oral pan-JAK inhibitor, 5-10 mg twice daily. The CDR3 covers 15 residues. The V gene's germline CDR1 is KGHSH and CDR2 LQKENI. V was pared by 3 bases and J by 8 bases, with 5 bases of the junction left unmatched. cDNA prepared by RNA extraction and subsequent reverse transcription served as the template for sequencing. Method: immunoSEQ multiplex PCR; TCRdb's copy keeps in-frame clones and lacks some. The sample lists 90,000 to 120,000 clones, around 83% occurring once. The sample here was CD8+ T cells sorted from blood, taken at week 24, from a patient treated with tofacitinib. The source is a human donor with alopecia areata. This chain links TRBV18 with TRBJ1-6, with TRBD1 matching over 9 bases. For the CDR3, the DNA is TGTGCCAGCTCACCTGTTACAGGGGGCTATTCACCCCTCCACTTT. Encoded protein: CASSPVTGGYSPLHF.